The clone carrying this T cell receptor beta chain was seen a handful of times. Its antigen is unknown. The CDR3 length is 14 residues. CDR1 and CDR2 (germline): MNHNY, SVGAGI (reference sequence). V trimming: 8 bases; J trimming: 5 bases; junction bases outside the gene matches: 6. This sample was included in a study of blood T cells in healthy people across ages. Broader study findings: The CMV status of each donor remained undetermined, and this could have confounded shifts in expanded clonotypes.

Sample-barcoded 5' priming and a J-beta primer mix drove a second PCR of 7 to 11 cycles. TCRdb itself ran the 5' RACE reads through MiXCR, one entry per CDR3 protein. The table has approximately 800,000 distinct CDR3 sequences, approximately 25% seen once. This same sample was also part of a study on T cells of mothers and their children.

Specimen: blood. This TCR was recovered from a boy aged 10-17 years in good health. This sequence joins TRBV6-6 and TRBJ1-6; 7 nucleotides line up with TRBD1. CDR3 bases: TGTGCCAGCCGTCGACAGGGTAATAATTCACCCCTCCACTTT. Translation gives CASRRQGNNSPLHF.